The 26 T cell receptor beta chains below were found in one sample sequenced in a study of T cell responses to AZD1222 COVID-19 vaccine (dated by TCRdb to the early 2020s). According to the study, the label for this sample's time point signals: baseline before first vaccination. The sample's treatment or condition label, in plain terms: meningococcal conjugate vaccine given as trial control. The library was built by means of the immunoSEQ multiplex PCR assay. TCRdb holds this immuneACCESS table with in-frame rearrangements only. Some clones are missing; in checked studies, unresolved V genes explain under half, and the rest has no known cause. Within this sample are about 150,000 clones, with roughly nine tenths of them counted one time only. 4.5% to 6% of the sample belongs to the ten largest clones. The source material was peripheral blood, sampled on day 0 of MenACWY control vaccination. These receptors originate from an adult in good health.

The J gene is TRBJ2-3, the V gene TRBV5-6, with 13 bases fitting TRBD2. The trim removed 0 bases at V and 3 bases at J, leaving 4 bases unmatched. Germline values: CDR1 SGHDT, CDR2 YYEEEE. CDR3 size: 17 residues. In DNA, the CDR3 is TGTGCCAGCAGCTTGGGAACTAGCGGGGGGGCTACAGATACGCAGTATTTT. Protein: CASSLGTSGGATDTQYF.

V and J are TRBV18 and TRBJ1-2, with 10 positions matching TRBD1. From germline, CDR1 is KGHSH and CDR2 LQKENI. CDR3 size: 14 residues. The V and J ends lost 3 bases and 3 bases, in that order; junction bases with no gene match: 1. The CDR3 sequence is CASSPGTGDYGYTF. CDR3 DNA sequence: TGTGCCAGCTCACCTGGGACAGGGGACTATGGCTACACCTTC.

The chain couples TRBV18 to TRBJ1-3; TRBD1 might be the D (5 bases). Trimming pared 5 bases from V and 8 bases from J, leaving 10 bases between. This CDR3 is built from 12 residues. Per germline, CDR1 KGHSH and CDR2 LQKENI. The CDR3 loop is CASSAREDTIYF. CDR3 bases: TGTGCCAGCTCAGCCAGGGAGGACACCATATATTTT.

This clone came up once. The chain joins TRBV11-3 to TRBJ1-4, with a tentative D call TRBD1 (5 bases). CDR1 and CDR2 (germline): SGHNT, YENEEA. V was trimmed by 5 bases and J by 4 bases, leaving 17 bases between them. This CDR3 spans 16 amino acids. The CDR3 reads CASSRGPGDYNEKLFF. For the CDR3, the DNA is TGTGCCAGCAGCCGGGGACCGGGGGATTATAATGAAAAACTGTTTTTT.

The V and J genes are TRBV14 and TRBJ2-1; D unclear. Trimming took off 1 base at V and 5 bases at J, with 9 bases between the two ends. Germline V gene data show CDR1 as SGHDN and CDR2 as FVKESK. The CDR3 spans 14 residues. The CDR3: CASSQGRSHNEQFF. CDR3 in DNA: TGTGCCAGCAGCCAAGGAAGGTCCCACAATGAGCAGTTCTTC.

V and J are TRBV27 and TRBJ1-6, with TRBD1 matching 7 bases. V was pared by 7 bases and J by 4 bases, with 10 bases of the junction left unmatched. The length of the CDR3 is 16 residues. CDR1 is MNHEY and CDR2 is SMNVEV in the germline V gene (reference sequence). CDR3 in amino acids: CASTNPTGAYNSPLHF. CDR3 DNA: TGTGCCAGCACCAACCCCACAGGGGCGTATAATTCACCCCTCCACTTT.

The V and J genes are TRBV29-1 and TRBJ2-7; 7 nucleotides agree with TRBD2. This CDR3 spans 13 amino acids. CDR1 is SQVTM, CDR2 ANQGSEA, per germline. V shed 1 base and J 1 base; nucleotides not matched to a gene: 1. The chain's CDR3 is CSVEGGGSYEQYF. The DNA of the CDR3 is TGCAGCGTTGAAGGGGGAGGGTCCTACGAGCAGTACTTC.

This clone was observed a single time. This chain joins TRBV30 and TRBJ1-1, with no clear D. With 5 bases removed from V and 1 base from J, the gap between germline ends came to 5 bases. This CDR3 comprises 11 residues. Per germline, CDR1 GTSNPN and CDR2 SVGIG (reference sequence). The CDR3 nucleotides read TGTGCCTGGTATTGGAACACTGAAGCTTTCTTT. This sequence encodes CAWYWNTEAFF. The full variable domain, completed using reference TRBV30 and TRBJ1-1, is SQTIHQWPATLVQPVGSPLSLECTVEGTSNPNLYWYRQAAGRGLQLLFYSVGIGQISSEVPQNLSASRPQDRQFILSSKKLLLSDSGFYLCAWYWNTEAFFGQGTRLTVV.

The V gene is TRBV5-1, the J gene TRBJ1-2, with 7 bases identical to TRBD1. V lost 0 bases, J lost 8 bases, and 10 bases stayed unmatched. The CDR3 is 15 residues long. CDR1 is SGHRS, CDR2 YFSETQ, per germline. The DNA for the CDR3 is TGCGCCAGCAGCTTGGACAGGGGTTTGTTAGGGGGCTACACCTTC. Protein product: CASSLDRGLLGGYTF.

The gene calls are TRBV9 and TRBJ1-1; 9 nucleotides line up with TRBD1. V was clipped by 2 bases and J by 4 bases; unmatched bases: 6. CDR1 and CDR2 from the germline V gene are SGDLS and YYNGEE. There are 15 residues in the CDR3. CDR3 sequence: CASSVTGGLATEAFF. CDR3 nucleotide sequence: TGTGCCAGCAGCGTTACAGGGGGCTTGGCCACTGAAGCTTTCTTT.

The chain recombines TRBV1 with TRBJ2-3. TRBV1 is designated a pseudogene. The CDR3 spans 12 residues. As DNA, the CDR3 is TGCACCAGCAGCCTTTCCACAGATACGCAGTATTTT. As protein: CTSSLSTDTQYF.

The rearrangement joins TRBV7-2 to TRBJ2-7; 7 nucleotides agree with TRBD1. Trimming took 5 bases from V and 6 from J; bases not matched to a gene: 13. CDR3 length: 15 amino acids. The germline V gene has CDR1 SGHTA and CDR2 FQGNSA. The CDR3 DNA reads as TGTGCCAGCAGCGTTGGGGCAGGGGGATTAGGCGAGCAGTACTTC. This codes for CASSVGAGGLGEQYF.

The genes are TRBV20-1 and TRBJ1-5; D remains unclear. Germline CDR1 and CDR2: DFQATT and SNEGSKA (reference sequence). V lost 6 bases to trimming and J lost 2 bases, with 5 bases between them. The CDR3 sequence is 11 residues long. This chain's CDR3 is CSAQGNQPQHF. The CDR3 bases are TGCAGTGCCCAGGGCAATCAGCCCCAGCATTTT.

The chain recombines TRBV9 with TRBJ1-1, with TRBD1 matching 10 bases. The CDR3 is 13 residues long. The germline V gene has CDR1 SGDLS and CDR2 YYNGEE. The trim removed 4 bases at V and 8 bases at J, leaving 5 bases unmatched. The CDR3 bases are TGTGCCAGCAGCACCCGGGACAGGGGAGAAGCTTTCTTT. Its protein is CASSTRDRGEAFF.

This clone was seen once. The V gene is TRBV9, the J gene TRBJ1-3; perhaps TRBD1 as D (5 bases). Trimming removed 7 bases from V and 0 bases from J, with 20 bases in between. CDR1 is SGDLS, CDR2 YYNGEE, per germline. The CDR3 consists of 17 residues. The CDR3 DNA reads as TGTGCCAGCGGCCCCACGGGACTCGCGAGCTCTGGAAACACCATATATTTT. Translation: CASGPTGLASSGNTIYF.

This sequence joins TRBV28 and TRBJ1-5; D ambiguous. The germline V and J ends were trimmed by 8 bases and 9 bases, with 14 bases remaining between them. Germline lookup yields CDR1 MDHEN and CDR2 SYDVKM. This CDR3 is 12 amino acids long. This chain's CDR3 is CASGVGLSPQHF. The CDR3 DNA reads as TGTGCCAGCGGGGTTGGGCTTTCGCCCCAGCATTTT.

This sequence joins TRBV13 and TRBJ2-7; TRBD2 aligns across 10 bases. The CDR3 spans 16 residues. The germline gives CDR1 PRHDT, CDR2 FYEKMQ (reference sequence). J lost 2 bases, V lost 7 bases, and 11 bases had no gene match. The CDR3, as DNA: TGTGCCAGCACCCAAAGCGGGCTAGCGGGGGCCTACGAGCAGTACTTC. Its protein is CASTQSGLAGAYEQYF.

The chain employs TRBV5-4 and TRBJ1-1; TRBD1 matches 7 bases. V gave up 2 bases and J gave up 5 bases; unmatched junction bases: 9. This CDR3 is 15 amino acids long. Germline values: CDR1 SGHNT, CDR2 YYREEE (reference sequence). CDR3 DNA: TGTGCCAGCAGCTTTTCGCCAGGGGGACGAACTGAAGCTTTCTTT. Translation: CASSFSPGGRTEAFF. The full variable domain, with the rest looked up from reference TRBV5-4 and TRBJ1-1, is ETGVTQSPTHLIKTRGQQVTLRCSSQSGHNTVSWYQQALGQGPQFIFQYYREEENGRGNFPPRFSGLQFPNYSSELNVNALELDDSALYLCASSFSPGGRTEAFFGQGTRLTVV.

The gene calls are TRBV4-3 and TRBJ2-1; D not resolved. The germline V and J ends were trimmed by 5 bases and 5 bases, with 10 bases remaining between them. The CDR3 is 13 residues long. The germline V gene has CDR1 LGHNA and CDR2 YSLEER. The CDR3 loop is CASSSRMNNEQFF. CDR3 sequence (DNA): TGCGCCAGCAGCAGCAGGATGAACAATGAGCAGTTCTTC.

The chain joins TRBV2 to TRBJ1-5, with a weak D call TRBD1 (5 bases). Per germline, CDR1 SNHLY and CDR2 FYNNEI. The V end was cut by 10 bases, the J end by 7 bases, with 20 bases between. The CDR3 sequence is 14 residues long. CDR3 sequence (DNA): TGTGCCACCTCTGGAGGCTGGGGGAACCAGCCCCAGCATTTT. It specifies CATSGGWGNQPQHF.

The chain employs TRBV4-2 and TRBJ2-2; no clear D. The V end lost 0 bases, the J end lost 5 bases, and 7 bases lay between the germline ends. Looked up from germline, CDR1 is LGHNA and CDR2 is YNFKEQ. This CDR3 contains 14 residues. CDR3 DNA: TGTGCCAGCAGCCAAGAGATCGGAACCGGGGAGCTGTTTTTT. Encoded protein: CASSQEIGTGELFF.

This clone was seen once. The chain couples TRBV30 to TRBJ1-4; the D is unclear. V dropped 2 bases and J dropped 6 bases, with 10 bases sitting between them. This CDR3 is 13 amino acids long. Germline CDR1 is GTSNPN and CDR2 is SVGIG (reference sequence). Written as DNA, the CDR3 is TGTGCCTGGAGTTTCCCCCATCATGAAAAACTGTTTTTT. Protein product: CAWSFPHHEKLFF.

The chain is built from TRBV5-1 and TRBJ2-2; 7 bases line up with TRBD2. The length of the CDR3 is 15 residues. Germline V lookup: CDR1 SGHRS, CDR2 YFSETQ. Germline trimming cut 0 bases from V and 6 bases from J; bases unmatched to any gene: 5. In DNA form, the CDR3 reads TGCGCCAGCAGCTTGGTGGGAGGGCCGGCCGGGGAGCTGTTTTTT. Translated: CASSLVGGPAGELFF.

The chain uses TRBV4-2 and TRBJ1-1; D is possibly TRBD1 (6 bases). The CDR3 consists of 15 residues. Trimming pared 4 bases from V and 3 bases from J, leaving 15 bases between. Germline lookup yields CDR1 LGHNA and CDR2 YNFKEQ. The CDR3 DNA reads TGTGCCAGCAGCCGACTGTCAGGGGAAGACACTGAAGCTTTCTTT. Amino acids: CASSRLSGEDTEAFF.

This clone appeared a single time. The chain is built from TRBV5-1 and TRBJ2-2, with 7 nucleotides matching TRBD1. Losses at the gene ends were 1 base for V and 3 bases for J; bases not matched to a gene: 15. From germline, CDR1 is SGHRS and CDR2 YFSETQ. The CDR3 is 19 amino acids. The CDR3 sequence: CASSLLRGSPQFDTGELFF. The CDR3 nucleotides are TGCGCCAGCAGCTTGCTCAGGGGGAGCCCCCAATTCGACACCGGGGAGCTGTTTTTT. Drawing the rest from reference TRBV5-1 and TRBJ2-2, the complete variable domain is KAGVTQTPRYLIKTRGQQVTLSCSPISGHRSVSWYQQTPGQGLQFLFEYFSETQRNKGNFPGRFSGRQFSNSRSEMNVSTLELGDSALYLCASSLLRGSPQFDTGELFFGEGSRLTVL.

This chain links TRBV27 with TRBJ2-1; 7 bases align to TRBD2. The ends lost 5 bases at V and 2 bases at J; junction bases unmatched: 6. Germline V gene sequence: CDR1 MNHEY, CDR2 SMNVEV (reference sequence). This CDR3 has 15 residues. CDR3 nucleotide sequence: TGTGCCAGCAGTGGTCTAGCGGAAACCTACAATGAGCAGTTCTTC. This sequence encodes CASSGLAETYNEQFF.